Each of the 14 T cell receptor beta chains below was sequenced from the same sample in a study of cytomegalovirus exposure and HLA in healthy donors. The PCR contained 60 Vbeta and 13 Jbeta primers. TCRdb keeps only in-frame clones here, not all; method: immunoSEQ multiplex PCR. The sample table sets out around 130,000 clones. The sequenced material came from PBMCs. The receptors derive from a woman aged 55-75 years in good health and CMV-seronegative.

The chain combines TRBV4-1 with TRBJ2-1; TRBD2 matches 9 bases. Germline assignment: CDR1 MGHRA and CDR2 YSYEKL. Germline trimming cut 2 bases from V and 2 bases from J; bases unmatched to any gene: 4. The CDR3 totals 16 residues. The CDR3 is CASSQKSGGPYNEQFF. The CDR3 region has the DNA TGCGCCAGCAGCCAAAAGAGCGGGGGGCCCTACAATGAGCAGTTCTTC.

CDR3 in DNA: TGTGCCTGGAGTGTGGGCGGGAGGGGTTTGTCCTACGAGCAGTACTTC. It encodes CAWSVGGRGLSYEQYF. The chain couples TRBV30 to TRBJ2-7, with TRBD2 identical over 9 bases. The germline V gene encodes CDR1 GTSNPN and CDR2 SVGIG (reference sequence). V gave up 0 bases and J gave up 1 base; unmatched junction bases: 7. The CDR3 contains 16 residues.

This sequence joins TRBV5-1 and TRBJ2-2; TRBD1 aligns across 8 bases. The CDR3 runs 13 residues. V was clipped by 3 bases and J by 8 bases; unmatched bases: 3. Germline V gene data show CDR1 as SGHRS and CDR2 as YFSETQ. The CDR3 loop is CASSSTGGGELFF. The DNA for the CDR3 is TGCGCCAGCAGCTCTACAGGGGGAGGGGAGCTGTTTTTT.

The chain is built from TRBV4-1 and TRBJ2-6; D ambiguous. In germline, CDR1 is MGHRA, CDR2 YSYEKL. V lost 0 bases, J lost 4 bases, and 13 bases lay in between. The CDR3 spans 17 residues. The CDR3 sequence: CASSQDPGLLGANVLTF. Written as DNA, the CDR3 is TGCGCCAGCAGCCAAGACCCCGGTCTTCTGGGGGCCAACGTCCTGACTTTC.

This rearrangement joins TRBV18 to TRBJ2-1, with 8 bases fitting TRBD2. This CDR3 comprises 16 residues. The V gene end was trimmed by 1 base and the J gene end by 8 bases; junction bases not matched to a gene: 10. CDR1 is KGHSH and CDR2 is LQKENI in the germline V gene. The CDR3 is CASSPRSSVGRDEQFF. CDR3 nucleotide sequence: TGTGCCAGCTCACCACGAAGCTCGGTCGGGAGGGATGAGCAGTTCTTC.

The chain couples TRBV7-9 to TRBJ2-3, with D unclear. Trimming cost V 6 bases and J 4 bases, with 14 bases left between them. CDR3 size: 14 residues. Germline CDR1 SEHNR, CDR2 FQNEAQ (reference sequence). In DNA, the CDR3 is TGTGCCAGCAGTGGAGTCGGGTCGGCAGATACGCAGTATTTT. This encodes CASSGVGSADTQYF.

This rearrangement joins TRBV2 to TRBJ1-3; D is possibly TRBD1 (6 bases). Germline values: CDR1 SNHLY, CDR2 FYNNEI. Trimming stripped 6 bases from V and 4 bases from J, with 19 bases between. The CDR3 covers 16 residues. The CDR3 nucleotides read TGTGCCAGCAGCAGCACGGACAGAAGAAAGGGAAACACCATATATTTT. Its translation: CASSSTDRRKGNTIYF.

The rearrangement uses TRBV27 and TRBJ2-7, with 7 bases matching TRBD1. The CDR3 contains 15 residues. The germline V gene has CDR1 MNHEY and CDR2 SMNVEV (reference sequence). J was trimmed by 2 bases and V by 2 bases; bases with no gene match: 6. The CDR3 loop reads CASSLGRGTTYEQYF. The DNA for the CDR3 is TGTGCCAGCAGTTTAGGCAGGGGGACCACCTACGAGCAGTACTTC.

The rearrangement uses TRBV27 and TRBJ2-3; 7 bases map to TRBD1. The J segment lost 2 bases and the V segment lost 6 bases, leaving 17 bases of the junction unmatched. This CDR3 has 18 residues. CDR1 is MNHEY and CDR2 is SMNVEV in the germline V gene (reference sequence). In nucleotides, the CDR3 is TGTGCCAGCAGCTTAAGGGCGTGGAGGCAGGGGGACACAGATACGCAGTATTTT. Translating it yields CASSLRAWRQGDTDTQYF.

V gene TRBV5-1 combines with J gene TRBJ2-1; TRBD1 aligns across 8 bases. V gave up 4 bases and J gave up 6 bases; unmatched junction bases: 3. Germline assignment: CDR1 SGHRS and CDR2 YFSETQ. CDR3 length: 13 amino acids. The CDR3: CASSLDRANEQFF. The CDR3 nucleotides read TGCGCCAGCAGCCTGGACAGGGCCAATGAGCAGTTCTTC.

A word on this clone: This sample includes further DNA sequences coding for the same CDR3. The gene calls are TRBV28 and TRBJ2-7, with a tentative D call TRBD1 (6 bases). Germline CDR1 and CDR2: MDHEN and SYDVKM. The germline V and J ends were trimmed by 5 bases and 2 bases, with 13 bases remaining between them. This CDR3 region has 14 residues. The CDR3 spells CASSPGDRPYEQYF. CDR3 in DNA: TGTGCCAGCAGTCCAGGGGACCGCCCCTACGAGCAGTACTTC.

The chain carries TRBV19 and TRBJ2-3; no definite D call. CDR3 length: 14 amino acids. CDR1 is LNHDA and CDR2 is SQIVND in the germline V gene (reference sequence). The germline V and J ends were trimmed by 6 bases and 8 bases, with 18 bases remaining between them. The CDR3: CASRKRLPEGTQYF. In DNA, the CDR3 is TGTGCCAGTAGAAAGAGGTTGCCAGAAGGTACGCAGTATTTT.

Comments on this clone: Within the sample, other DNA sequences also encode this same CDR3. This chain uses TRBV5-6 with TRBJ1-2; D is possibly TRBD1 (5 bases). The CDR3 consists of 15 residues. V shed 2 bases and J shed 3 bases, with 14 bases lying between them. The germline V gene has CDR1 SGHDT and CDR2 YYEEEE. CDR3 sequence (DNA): TGTGCCAGCAGCTTCATCCAGGGCAAGGACTATGGCTACACCTTC. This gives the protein CASSFIQGKDYGYTF.

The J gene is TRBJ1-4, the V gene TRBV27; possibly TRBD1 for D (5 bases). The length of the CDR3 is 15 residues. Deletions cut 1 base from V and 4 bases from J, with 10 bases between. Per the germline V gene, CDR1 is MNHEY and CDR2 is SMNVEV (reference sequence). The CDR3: CASSLYGTNNEKLFF. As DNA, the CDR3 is TGTGCCAGCAGTTTATATGGGACTAATAATGAAAAACTGTTTTTT.